This entry lists 18 T cell receptor beta chains sequenced from one sample in a study of blood T cell repertoires in COVID-19. Libraries were prepared by immunoSEQ multiplex PCR; TCRdb keeps only in-frame clonotypes and omits some of them. The data contain tens of thousands of clones, approximately 86% of them seen just once; the ten biggest clones take up 6.5% to 9%. The material sequenced was peripheral blood. The origin of the receptors is a man aged 60 to 69 with acute or convalescent COVID-19.

The J gene is TRBJ2-7, the V gene TRBV6-1, with 8 bases that match TRBD2. This CDR3 spans 14 amino acids. Unmatched junction bases numbered 2, after V lost 3 bases and J lost 1 base. Germline assignment: CDR1 MNHNS and CDR2 SASEGT. CDR3 coding DNA: TGTGCCAGCAGTGAGCGGGGGGATTCCTACGAGCAGTACTTC. Translated: CASSERGDSYEQYF.

The rearrangement joins TRBV12-3 or TRBV12-4 to TRBJ2-2; no firm D call. The V and J ends lost 0 bases and 6 bases respectively, with 5 bases between them. The CDR3 is 13 amino acids. This CDR3 reads CASSLAAAGELFF. The CDR3 nucleotides read TGTGCCAGCAGTTTAGCGGCGGCCGGGGAGCTGTTTTTT.

This clone was detected only once. The chain joins TRBV14 to TRBJ1-1; tentative D call: TRBD1 (6 bases). This CDR3 contains 14 residues. Trimming removed 0 bases at V and 4 bases at J, with 9 bases between. CDR1 is SGHDN and CDR2 is FVKESK in the germline V gene. CDR3 protein: CASSQDLGGTEAFF. CDR3 coding DNA: TGTGCCAGCAGCCAAGATCTAGGGGGCACTGAAGCTTTCTTT.

The rearrangement uses TRBV6-4 and TRBJ1-4, with D hard to call. The V gene lost 9 bases and the J gene lost 0 bases, with 5 bases spanning the gap. Germline V gene data show CDR1 as MRHNA and CDR2 as SNTAGT. The CDR3 spans 12 residues. CDR3 loop: CASKTTNEKLFF. As DNA, the CDR3 is TGTGCCAGTAAAACAACTAATGAAAAACTGTTTTTT.

The chain carries TRBV6-2 or TRBV6-3 and TRBJ2-7, with 9 bases that match TRBD1. The CDR3 extends over 15 amino acids. Germline CDR1 is MNHEY and CDR2 is SVGEGT. V was clipped by 5 bases and J by 4 bases; unmatched bases: 9. The CDR3 nucleotides are TGTGCCAGCAGTCCCGGGACAGGGAGGTATTACGAGCAGTACTTC. Translation: CASSPGTGRYYEQYF.

The chain has TRBV7-6 and TRBJ2-1, with TRBD2 matching over 10 bases. From germline, CDR1 is SGHVS and CDR2 FNYEAQ. J gave up 4 bases and V 4 bases, and 7 bases lay outside the gene matches. The CDR3 spans 16 residues. CDR3 protein: CASSSPSGRGYNEQFF. The DNA for the CDR3 is TGTGCCAGCAGCTCCCCGAGCGGGAGGGGATACAATGAGCAGTTCTTC.

The rearrangement uses TRBV5-3 and TRBJ1-4; D gene uncertain. TRBV5-3 belongs to the ORF category, with a function that is uncertain. Trimming removed 7 bases at V and 5 bases at J, with 24 bases between. CDR3 length equals 17 residues. CDR3 in DNA: TGTGCCAGACCTCTTGGGAGGCCCCCGCTGGACAATGAAAAACTGTTTTTT. This translates into CARPLGRPPLDNEKLFF.

The rearrangement joins TRBV3-1 (or the pseudogene TRBV3-2) to TRBJ2-7, with D tentatively TRBD2 (5 bases). CDR3 length: 13 residues. Trimming cost V 2 bases and J 3 bases, with 8 bases left between them. Germline CDR1 reads LGHDT; CDR2 reads YNNKEL (reference sequence). The CDR3 DNA reads TGTGCCAGCAGCCAAACTAGGAGCTACGAGCAGTACTTC. Translating gives CASSQTRSYEQYF.

The genes are TRBV5-8 and TRBJ1-1; no definite D call. Germline V gene data show CDR1 as SGHTS and CDR2 as YDEGEE. CDR3 size: 12 residues. Between the trimmed V and J ends, which lost 7 bases and 3 bases, there was a span of 10 bases. CDR3: CASGRTHTEAFF. CDR3 DNA sequence: TGTGCCAGCGGCCGGACTCACACTGAAGCTTTCTTT. Full variable domain (outside the CDR3, taken from reference TRBV5-8 and TRBJ1-1): EAGVTQSPTHLIKTRGQQATLRCSPISGHTSVYWYQQALGLGLQFLLWYDEGEERNRGNFPPRFSGRQFPNYSSELNVNALELEDSALYLCASGRTHTEAFFGQGTRLTVV.

The J gene is TRBJ2-4, the V gene TRBV6-2 or TRBV6-3; 8 nucleotides agree with TRBD1. V was pared by 0 bases and J by 0 bases, with 4 bases of the junction left unmatched. CDR3 size: 17 residues. Per the germline V gene, CDR1 is MNHEY and CDR2 is SVGEGT. CDR3 amino acids: CASSYSGQGLAKNIQYF. In DNA form, the CDR3 reads TGTGCCAGCAGTTACTCAGGACAGGGCCTAGCCAAAAACATTCAGTACTTC.

The J gene is TRBJ2-7, the V gene TRBV3-1 (or the pseudogene TRBV3-2); 7 nucleotides line up with TRBD2. Germline V gene data show CDR1 as LGHDT and CDR2 as YNNKEL (reference sequence). V was pared by 0 bases and J by 3 bases, with 5 bases of the junction left unmatched. The CDR3 is made up of 15 amino acids. CDR3 in amino acids: CASSQDFGGNYEQYF. The DNA of the CDR3 is TGTGCCAGCAGCCAAGATTTCGGGGGGAACTACGAGCAGTACTTC.

V is TRBV5-4 and J is TRBJ1-2, with D maybe TRBD1 (6 bases). Germline V gives CDR1 SGHNT, CDR2 YYREEE (reference sequence). Trimming took 0 bases from V and 6 from J, leaving 15 bases between them. The CDR3 has 15 residues. The DNA for the CDR3 is TGTGCCAGCAGCTTGGACTTGGACAGAAAACATGGCTACACCTTC. It is translated as CASSLDLDRKHGYTF.

This chain connects TRBV6-1 to TRBJ1-5; 9 bases are a match to TRBD1. Trimming took 4 bases from V and 2 from J; bases not matched to a gene: 6. The length of the CDR3 is 16 residues. Germline V gene sequence: CDR1 MNHNS, CDR2 SASEGT. The CDR3 sequence is CASSAGRDRGNQPQHF. Here the CDR3 DNA reads TGTGCCAGCAGTGCTGGCCGGGACAGGGGCAATCAGCCCCAGCATTTT.

V usage is TRBV5-1 and J usage is TRBJ2-7, with TRBD2 matching over 12 bases. The CDR3 contains 14 residues. Unmatched junction bases numbered 9, after V lost 2 bases and J lost 12 bases. The germline V gene encodes CDR1 SGHRS and CDR2 YFSETQ. The CDR3 loop is CASSFGSTSGGLYF. CDR3 DNA sequence: TGCGCCAGCAGCTTTGGATCGACTAGCGGGGGTCTGTACTTC.

This chain joins TRBV19 and TRBJ2-7; D not certain. The CDR3 runs to 16 residues. V gave up 3 bases and J gave up 2 bases, with 17 bases separating them. Per the germline V gene, CDR1 is LNHDA and CDR2 is SQIVND (reference sequence). CDR3 nucleotide sequence: TGTGCCAGTAGTATTAGTCTCGCAGCGATAGCCTACGAGCAGTACTTC. This gives the protein CASSISLAAIAYEQYF. The complete variable domain, with remaining parts taken from reference TRBV19 and TRBJ2-7, reads DGGITQSPKYLFRKEGQNVTLSCEQNLNHDAMYWYRQDPGQGLRLIYYSQIVNDFQKGDIAEGYSVSREKKESFPLTVTSAQKNPTAFYLCASSISLAAIAYEQYFGPGTRLTVT.

V gene TRBV19 combines with J gene TRBJ1-1; D is uncertain. V was trimmed by 7 bases and J by 1 base, leaving 16 bases between them. This CDR3 region has 15 residues. Germline V gene data show CDR1 as LNHDA and CDR2 as SQIVND (reference sequence). Here the CDR3 DNA reads TGTGCCAGTACCACCCCGCTATATCCGAACACTGAAGCTTTCTTT. This gives the protein CASTTPLYPNTEAFF.

The chain is built from TRBV19 and TRBJ2-2; 8 nucleotides match TRBD1. The V gene end was trimmed by 7 bases and the J gene end by 7 bases; junction bases not matched to a gene: 5. This CDR3 comprises 13 residues. Germline loops: CDR1 LNHDA, CDR2 SQIVND (reference sequence). The CDR3 DNA follows: TGTGCCAGTATGGGCAGGGGGCACGGGGAGCTGTTTTTT. Translated: CASMGRGHGELFF. Filled out from reference TRBV19 and TRBJ2-2, the complete variable domain reads DGGITQSPKYLFRKEGQNVTLSCEQNLNHDAMYWYRQDPGQGLRLIYYSQIVNDFQKGDIAEGYSVSREKKESFPLTVTSAQKNPTAFYLCASMGRGHGELFFGEGSRLTVL.

CDR3 sequence reads: CASRPGLAGGLNEQFF. The CDR3, as DNA: TGTGCCAGCAGGCCCGGACTAGCGGGAGGACTCAATGAGCAGTTCTTC. J is TRBJ2-1 and V is TRBV2; 14 nucleotides line up with TRBD2. This CDR3 comprises 16 residues. Germline CDR1 and CDR2: SNHLY and FYNNEI. The J segment lost 6 bases and the V segment lost 6 bases, leaving 7 bases of the junction unmatched.